The 20 T cell receptor beta chains presented below share a single source sample, sequenced in a study of a mutant IDH1 vaccine in newly diagnosed glioma. Here immunoSEQ multiplex PCR was the method, and the copy in TCRdb shows in-frame clones only, minus some. This sample has about 98,000 clones, with about 90% found just once. Time point: baseline, week 1 (first vaccination visit). Specified treatment: pre-vaccination baseline after standard-of-care therapy. Sample: PBMCs, taken from a glioma patient treated with radiotherapy, temozolomide or both. Receptors were obtained from a woman in her 50s with glioma.

This chain connects TRBV2 to TRBJ2-4; 8 nucleotides align to TRBD2. Looked up from germline, CDR1 is SNHLY and CDR2 is FYNNEI. This CDR3 has 14 amino acids. V shed 5 bases and J 7 bases; nucleotides not matched to a gene: 7. The DNA of the CDR3 is TGTGCCAGCAGTTCGGGACTAGTTATGAACATTCAGTACTTC. This gives the protein CASSSGLVMNIQYF.

The chain joins TRBV5-5 to TRBJ2-5; TRBD2 is a possible D gene (5 bases). With 0 bases removed from V and 1 base from J, the gap between germline ends came to 7 bases. The length of the CDR3 is 14 residues. Germline assignment: CDR1 SGHKS and CDR2 YYEKEE (reference sequence). The chain's CDR3 is CASSLGAAQETQYF. The DNA for the CDR3 is TGTGCCAGCAGCTTGGGAGCGGCCCAAGAGACCCAGTACTTC. Supplemented by reference TRBV5-5 and TRBJ2-5, the full variable domain reads DAGVTQSPTHLIKTRGQQVTLRCSPISGHKSVSWYQQVLGQGPQFIFQYYEKEERGRGNFPDRFSARQFPNYSSELNVNALLLGDSALYLCASSLGAAQETQYFGPGTRLLVL.

The chain couples TRBV7-9 to TRBJ1-1, with 7 bases matching TRBD1. Germline V gene sequence: CDR1 SEHNR, CDR2 FQNEAQ (reference sequence). The V gene end was trimmed by 2 bases and the J gene end by 0 bases; junction bases not matched to a gene: 12. There are 18 residues in the CDR3. The CDR3 spells CASSLPVGVQGMNTEAFF. CDR3 nucleotides: TGTGCCAGCAGCTTACCAGTAGGAGTACAGGGGATGAACACTGAAGCTTTCTTT. Based on the CDR3 plus reference TRBV7-9 and TRBJ1-1, the full variable domain is DTGVSQNPRHKITKRGQNVTFRCDPISEHNRLYWYRQTLGQGPEFLTYFQNEAQLEKSRLLSDRFSAERPKGSFSTLEIQRTEQGDSAMYLCASSLPVGVQGMNTEAFFGQGTRLTVV.

The chain joins TRBV7-9 to TRBJ2-7; 8 bases agree with TRBD1. Trimming at V came to 4 bases and at J to 3 bases, leaving 8 bases not matched to a gene. The CDR3 sequence is 15 residues long. The germline V gene has CDR1 SEHNR and CDR2 FQNEAQ (reference sequence). This CDR3 reads CASSWGQDLYYEQYF. The DNA for the CDR3 is TGTGCCAGCAGCTGGGGACAGGACCTCTACTACGAGCAGTACTTC.

This chain joins TRBV6-1 and TRBJ1-3, with 8 bases aligning to TRBD1. The CDR3 totals 14 residues. J lost 3 bases, V lost 7 bases, and 5 bases had no gene match. Germline values: CDR1 MNHNS, CDR2 SASEGT. The CDR3 nucleotides read TGTGCCAGCACCTCGGACAGGGTTGGAAACACCATATATTTT. This translates into CASTSDRVGNTIYF.

The V call is TRBV7-6, the J call TRBJ2-5; D gene uncertain. The V gene lost 1 base and the J gene lost 2 bases, with 8 bases spanning the gap. Germline CDR1 SGHVS, CDR2 FNYEAQ. The CDR3 consists of 14 residues. This chain's CDR3 is CASSLGVSQETQYF. Written as DNA, the CDR3 is TGTGCCAGCAGCTTAGGAGTCAGTCAAGAGACCCAGTACTTC.

The chain employs TRBV28 and TRBJ1-5; maybe TRBD1 (5 bases). From germline, CDR1 is MDHEN and CDR2 SYDVKM. The CDR3 covers 16 residues. Between the trimmed V and J ends, which lost 2 bases and 4 bases, there was a span of 15 bases. The DNA for the CDR3 is TGTGCCAGCAGTTTAGAGGTCGGGGGTGGTAATCAGCCCCAGCATTTT. This translates into CASSLEVGGGNQPQHF.

This clone has more than one count but fewer than ten. The J gene is TRBJ2-2, the V gene TRBV5-1, with a tentative D call TRBD2 (5 bases). Germline lookup yields CDR1 SGHRS and CDR2 YFSETQ. CDR3 size: 15 residues. V was clipped by 0 bases and J by 6 bases, with 12 bases between them. The CDR3 loop reads CASSLELAGSGELFF. The CDR3 DNA reads as TGCGCCAGCAGCTTGGAGCTAGCCGGATCCGGGGAGCTGTTTTTT.

The chain couples TRBV20-1 to TRBJ1-1; D unclear. CDR1 and CDR2 from the germline V gene are DFQATT and SNEGSKA (reference sequence). V lost 5 bases and J 0 bases, leaving 4 bases between the germline ends. There are 11 residues in the CDR3. The CDR3 spells CSASMNTEAFF. The CDR3 nucleotides are TGCAGTGCTTCAATGAACACTGAAGCTTTCTTT.

The V and J genes are TRBV9 and TRBJ1-3; D is ambiguous. CDR1 and CDR2 (germline): SGDLS, YYNGEE. V was shortened by 4 bases and J by 0 bases, with 14 bases between the two germline ends. The CDR3 loop spans 16 amino acids. The DNA for the CDR3 is TGTGCCAGCAGCCCCGGGAGTTTCTTCTCTGGAAACACCATATATTTT. Its protein is CASSPGSFFSGNTIYF.

The V gene is TRBV7-6, the J gene TRBJ2-5; 9 nucleotides align to TRBD2. V lost 4 bases and J lost 6; bases outside the gene matches: 9. CDR3 length equals 15 residues. The V gene's germline CDR1 is SGHVS and CDR2 FNYEAQ. CDR3 DNA sequence: TGTGCCAGCAGCTCCCTCGAGGCGGGAGGGCAGACCCAGTACTTC. Translated, it gives CASSSLEAGGQTQYF.

This clone was found once. The chain employs TRBV11-2 and TRBJ1-1; D may be TRBD1 (5 bases). CDR3 size: 13 residues. Deletions cut 4 bases from V and 4 bases from J, with 10 bases between. CDR1 and CDR2 from the germline V gene are SGHAT and FQNNGV. CDR3 amino acids: CASSSLGGTEAFF. The CDR3 DNA follows: TGTGCCAGCAGCTCCCTCGGGGGCACTGAAGCTTTCTTT.

V gene TRBV4-2 combines with J gene TRBJ1-4, with D unresolved. There are 14 residues in the CDR3. Trimming pared 2 bases from V and 7 bases from J, leaving 11 bases between. Germline V gene data show CDR1 as LGHNA and CDR2 as YNFKEQ. This CDR3 is CASSQRRGLEKLFF. DNA of the CDR3: TGTGCCAGCAGCCAAAGAAGAGGTCTTGAAAAACTGTTTTTT.

The chain has TRBV7-2 and TRBJ2-4; TRBD1 agrees at 7 bases. Germline values: CDR1 SGHTA, CDR2 FQGNSA. V lost 5 bases, J lost 6 bases, and 10 bases stayed unmatched. This CDR3 is built from 15 residues. CDR3 coding DNA: TGTGCCAGCAGCGTCAACAGGGGAGTGAGAAACATTCAGTACTTC. It encodes CASSVNRGVRNIQYF.

The CDR3 nucleotides read TGTGCCAGCAGTCGGACGGGACAGGGGATCACCGGGGAGCTGTTTTTT. It specifies CASSRTGQGITGELFF. The V call is TRBV11-1, the J call TRBJ2-2, with 10 bases fitting TRBD1. The CDR3 runs to 16 residues. The V segment lost 6 bases and the J segment 4 bases; nucleotides outside the gene matches: 8. CDR1 and CDR2 (germline): SGHAT, FQDESV (reference sequence).

The V call is TRBV2, the J call TRBJ2-5; D is unresolved. CDR3 size: 15 residues. In germline, CDR1 is SNHLY, CDR2 FYNNEI. V was cut by 3 bases and J by 1 base, with 12 bases left in between. The CDR3 nucleotides read TGTGCCAGCAGTGATCGGCCGGCGCTCCAAGAGACCCAGTACTTC. Its protein product is CASSDRPALQETQYF.

The J gene is TRBJ2-1, the V gene TRBV7-6; TRBD2 agrees at 8 bases. The germline gives CDR1 SGHVS, CDR2 FNYEAQ. CDR3 length: 16 amino acids. V trimming: 2 bases; J trimming: 7 bases; junction bases outside the gene matches: 10. This chain's CDR3 is CASSLFSAGGDNEQFF. CDR3 nucleotides: TGTGCCAGCAGCTTATTTTCGGCGGGAGGAGATAATGAGCAGTTCTTC.

The chain carries TRBV10-2 and TRBJ2-5; D uncertain. The V gene's germline CDR1 is WSHSY and CDR2 SAAADI. V lost 0 bases to trimming and J lost 4 bases, with 18 bases between them. The CDR3 is made up of 17 amino acids. The CDR3 reads CASSESAFRRPRETQYF. CDR3 coding DNA: TGCGCCAGCAGTGAGTCGGCCTTTCGACGCCCGAGAGAGACCCAGTACTTC.

The chain has TRBV9 and TRBJ2-7; 8 positions match TRBD1. The V gene end was trimmed by 0 bases and the J gene end by 6 bases; junction bases not matched to a gene: 8. CDR1 and CDR2 from the germline V gene are SGDLS and YYNGEE. CDR3 length: 15 residues. In nucleotides, the CDR3 is TGTGCCAGCAGCGTAGCTCCTGGACAGGGCAGCGAGCAGTACTTC. Protein product: CASSVAPGQGSEQYF.

This clone was counted a single time. This chain connects TRBV6-1 to TRBJ1-6; D gene unclear. Trimming shortened V by 7 bases and J by 7 bases, and 5 bases separated the two germline ends. CDR1 and CDR2 from the germline V gene are MNHNS and SASEGT. The CDR3 has 11 residues. The CDR3: CASKGNSPLHF. CDR3 sequence (DNA): TGTGCCAGCAAGGGCAATTCACCCCTCCACTTT.